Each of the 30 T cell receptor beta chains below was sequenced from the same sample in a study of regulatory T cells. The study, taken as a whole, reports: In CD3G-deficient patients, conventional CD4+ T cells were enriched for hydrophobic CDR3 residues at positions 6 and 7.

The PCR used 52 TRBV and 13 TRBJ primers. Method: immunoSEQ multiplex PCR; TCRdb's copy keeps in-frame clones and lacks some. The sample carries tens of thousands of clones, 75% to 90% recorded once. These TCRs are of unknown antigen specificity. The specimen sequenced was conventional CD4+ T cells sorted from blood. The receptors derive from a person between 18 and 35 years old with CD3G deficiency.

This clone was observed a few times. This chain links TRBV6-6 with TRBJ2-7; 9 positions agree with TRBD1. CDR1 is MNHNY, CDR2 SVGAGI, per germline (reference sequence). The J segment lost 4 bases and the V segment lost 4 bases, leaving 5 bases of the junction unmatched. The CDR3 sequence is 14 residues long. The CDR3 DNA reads TGTGCCAGCAGTTTACAGGGGGCAGGGTACGAGCAGTACTTC. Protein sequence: CASSLQGAGYEQYF.

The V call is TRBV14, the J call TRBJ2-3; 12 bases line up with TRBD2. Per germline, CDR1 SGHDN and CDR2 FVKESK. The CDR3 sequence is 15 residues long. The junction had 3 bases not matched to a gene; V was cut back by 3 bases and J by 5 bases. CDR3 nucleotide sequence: TGTGCCAGCAGCCAGACTAGCGGGAGAGGAGATACGCAGTATTTT. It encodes CASSQTSGRGDTQYF.

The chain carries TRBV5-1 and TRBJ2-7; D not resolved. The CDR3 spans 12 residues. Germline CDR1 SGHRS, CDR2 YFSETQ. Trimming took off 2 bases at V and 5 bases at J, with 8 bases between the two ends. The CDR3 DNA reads TGCGCCAGCAGCTTCCTTGGGGACGAGCAGTACTTC. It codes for CASSFLGDEQYF.

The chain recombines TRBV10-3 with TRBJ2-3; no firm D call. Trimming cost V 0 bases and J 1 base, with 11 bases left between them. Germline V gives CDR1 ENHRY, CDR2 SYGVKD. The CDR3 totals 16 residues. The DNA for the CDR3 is TGTGCCATCAGTGAGTCGTCAGCTAGGGGCACAGATACGCAGTATTTT. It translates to CAISESSARGTDTQYF.

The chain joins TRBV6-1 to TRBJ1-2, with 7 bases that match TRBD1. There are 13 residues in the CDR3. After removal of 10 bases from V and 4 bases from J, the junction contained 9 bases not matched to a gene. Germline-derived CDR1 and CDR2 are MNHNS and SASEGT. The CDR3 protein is CATSIRTGYGYTF. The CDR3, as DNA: TGTGCCACCTCTATTCGGACAGGCTATGGCTACACCTTC.

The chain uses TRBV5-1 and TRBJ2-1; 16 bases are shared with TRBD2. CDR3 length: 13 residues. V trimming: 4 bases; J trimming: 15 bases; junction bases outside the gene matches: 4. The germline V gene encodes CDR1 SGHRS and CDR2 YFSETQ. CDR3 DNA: TGCGCCAGCAGCCCGGGACTAGCGGGAGGGTCGTTCTTC. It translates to CASSPGLAGGSFF.

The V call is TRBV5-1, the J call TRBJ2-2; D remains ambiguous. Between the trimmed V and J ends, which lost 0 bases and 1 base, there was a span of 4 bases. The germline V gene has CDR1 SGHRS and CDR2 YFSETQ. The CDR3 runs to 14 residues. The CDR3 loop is CASSLGLNTGELFF. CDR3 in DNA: TGCGCCAGCAGCTTGGGTCTGAACACCGGGGAGCTGTTTTTT.

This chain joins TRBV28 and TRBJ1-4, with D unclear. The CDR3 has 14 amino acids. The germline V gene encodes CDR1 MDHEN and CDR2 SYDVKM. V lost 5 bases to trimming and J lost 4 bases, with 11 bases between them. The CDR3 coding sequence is TGTGCCAGCAGTACCCAGGCATTTAATGAAAAACTGTTTTTT. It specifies CASSTQAFNEKLFF.

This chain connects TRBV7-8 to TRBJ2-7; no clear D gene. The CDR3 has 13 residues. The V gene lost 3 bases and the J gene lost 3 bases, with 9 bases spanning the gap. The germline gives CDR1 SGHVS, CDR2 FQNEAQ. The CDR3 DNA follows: TGTGCCAGCAGCTTGGGCAGACACTACGAGCAGTACTTC. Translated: CASSLGRHYEQYF.

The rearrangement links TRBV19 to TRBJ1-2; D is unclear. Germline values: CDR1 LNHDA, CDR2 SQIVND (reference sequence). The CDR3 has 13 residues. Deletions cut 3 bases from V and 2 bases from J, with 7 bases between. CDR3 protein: CASSMGRNYGYTF. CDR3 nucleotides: TGTGCCAGTAGTATGGGCAGGAACTATGGCTACACCTTC.

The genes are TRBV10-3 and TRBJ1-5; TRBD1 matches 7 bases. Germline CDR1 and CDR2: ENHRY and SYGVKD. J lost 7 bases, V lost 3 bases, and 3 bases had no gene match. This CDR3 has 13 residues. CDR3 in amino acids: CAISDQGGQPQHF. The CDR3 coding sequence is TGTGCCATCAGTGATCAAGGGGGCCAGCCCCAGCATTTT.

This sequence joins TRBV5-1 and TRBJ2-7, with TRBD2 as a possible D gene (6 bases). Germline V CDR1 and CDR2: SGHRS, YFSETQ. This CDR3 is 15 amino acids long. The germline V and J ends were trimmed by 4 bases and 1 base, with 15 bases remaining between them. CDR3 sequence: CASSKTGGGSYEQYF. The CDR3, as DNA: TGCGCCAGCAGCAAGACCGGAGGAGGGTCCTACGAGCAGTACTTC. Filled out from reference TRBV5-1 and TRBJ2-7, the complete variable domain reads KAGVTQTPRYLIKTRGQQVTLSCSPISGHRSVSWYQQTPGQGLQFLFEYFSETQRNKGNFPGRFSGRQFSNSRSEMNVSTLELGDSALYLCASSKTGGGSYEQYFGPGTRLTVT.

The CDR3 nucleotides read TGTGCCAGCTCACCCGGGGGCTCCTACGAGCAGTACTTC. The encoded protein is CASSPGGSYEQYF. The chain couples TRBV18 to TRBJ2-7, with D possibly TRBD2 on 6 matching bases. CDR1 and CDR2 from the germline V gene are KGHSH and LQKENI. The CDR3 loop spans 13 amino acids. Trimming removed 3 bases at V and 0 bases at J, with 6 bases between.

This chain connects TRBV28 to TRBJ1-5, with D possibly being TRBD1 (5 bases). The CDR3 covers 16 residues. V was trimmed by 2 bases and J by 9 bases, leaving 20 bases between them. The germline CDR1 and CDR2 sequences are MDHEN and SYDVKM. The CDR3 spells CASSLGRDGLGRPQHF. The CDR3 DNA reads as TGTGCCAGCAGTTTAGGCCGGGACGGCCTTGGGCGGCCCCAGCATTTT.

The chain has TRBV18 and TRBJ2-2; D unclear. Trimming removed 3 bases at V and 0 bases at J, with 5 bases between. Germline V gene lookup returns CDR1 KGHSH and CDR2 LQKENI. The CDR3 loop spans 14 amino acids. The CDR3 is CASSPIANTGELFF. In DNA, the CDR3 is TGTGCCAGCTCACCTATCGCGAACACCGGGGAGCTGTTTTTT.

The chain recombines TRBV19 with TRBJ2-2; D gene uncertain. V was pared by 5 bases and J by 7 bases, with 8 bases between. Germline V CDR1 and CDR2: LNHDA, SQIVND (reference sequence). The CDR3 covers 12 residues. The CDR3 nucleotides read TGTGCCAGTAGTTCCACATACGGGGAGCTGTTTTTT. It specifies CASSSTYGELFF.

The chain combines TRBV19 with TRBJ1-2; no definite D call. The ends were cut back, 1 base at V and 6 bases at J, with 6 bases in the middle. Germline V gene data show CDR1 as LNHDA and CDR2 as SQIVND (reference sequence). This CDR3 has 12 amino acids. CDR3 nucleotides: TGTGCCAGTAGTATAGGAGGAAATGGCTACACCTTC. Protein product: CASSIGGNGYTF.

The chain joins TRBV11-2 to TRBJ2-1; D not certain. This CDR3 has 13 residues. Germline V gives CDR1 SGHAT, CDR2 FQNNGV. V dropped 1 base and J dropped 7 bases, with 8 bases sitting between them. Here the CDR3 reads CASSLAHLNEQFF. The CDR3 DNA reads TGTGCCAGCAGCTTAGCCCACTTGAATGAGCAGTTCTTC.

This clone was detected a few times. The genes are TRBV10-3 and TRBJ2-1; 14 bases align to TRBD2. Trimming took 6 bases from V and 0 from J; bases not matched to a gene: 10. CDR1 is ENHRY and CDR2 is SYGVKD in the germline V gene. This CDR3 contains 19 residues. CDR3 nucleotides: TGTGCCATCAGCCACGGGACTAGCGGGAGCAGGAGCTCCTACAATGAGCAGTTCTTC. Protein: CAISHGTSGSRSSYNEQFF.

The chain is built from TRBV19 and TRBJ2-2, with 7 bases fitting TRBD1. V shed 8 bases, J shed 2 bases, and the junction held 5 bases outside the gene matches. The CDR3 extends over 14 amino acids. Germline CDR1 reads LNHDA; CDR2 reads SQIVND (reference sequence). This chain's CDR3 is CASSTGENTGELFF. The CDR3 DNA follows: TGTGCCAGTTCTACAGGGGAAAACACCGGGGAGCTGTTTTTT.

The CDR3 DNA is TGTGCCAGCACTTACCGGGACCTCACAGATACGCAGTATTTT. Its translation: CASTYRDLTDTQYF. This rearrangement joins TRBV6-1 to TRBJ2-3, with D perhaps TRBD1 or TRBD2 (5 bases each). Germline loops: CDR1 MNHNS, CDR2 SASEGT. Between the trimmed V and J ends, which lost 7 bases and 2 bases, there was a span of 13 bases. This CDR3 region has 14 residues.

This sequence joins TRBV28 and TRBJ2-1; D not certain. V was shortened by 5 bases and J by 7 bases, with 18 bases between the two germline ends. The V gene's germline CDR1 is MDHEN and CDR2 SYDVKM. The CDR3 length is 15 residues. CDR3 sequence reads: CASSLTSKISNEQFF. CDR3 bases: TGTGCCAGCAGTCTAACATCTAAAATCTCTAATGAGCAGTTCTTC.

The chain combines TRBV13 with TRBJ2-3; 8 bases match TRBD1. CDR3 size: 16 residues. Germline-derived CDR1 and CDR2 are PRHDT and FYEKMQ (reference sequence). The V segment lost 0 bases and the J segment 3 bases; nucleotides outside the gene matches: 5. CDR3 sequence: CASSLGRGTGTDTQYF. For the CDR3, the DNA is TGTGCCAGCAGCTTAGGCCGGGGGACAGGAACAGATACGCAGTATTTT.

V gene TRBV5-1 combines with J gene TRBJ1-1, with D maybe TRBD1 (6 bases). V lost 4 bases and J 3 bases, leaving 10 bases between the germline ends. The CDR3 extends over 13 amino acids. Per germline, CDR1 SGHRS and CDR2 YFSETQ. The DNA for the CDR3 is TGCGCCAGCAGCCGGGACATGGACACTGAAGCTTTCTTT. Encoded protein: CASSRDMDTEAFF. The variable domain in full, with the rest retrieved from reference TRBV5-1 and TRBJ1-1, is KAGVTQTPRYLIKTRGQQVTLSCSPISGHRSVSWYQQTPGQGLQFLFEYFSETQRNKGNFPGRFSGRQFSNSRSEMNVSTLELGDSALYLCASSRDMDTEAFFGQGTRLTVV.

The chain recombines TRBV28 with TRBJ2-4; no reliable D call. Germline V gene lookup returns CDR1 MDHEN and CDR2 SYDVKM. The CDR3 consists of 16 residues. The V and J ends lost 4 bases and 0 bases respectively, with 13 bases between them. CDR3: CASSSGPSGAKNIQYF. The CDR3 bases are TGTGCCAGCAGTTCCGGGCCCTCGGGAGCCAAAAACATTCAGTACTTC.

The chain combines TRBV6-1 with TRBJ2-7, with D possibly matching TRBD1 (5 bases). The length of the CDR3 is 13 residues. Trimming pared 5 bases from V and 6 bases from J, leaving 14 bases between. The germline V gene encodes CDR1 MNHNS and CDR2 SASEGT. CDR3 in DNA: TGTGCCAGCAGTCAGGGAAAATGGGGCGAGCAGTACTTC. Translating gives CASSQGKWGEQYF.

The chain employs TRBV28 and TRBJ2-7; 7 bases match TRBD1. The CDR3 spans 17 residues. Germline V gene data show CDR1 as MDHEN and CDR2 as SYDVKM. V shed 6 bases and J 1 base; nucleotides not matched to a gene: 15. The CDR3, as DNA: TGTGCCAGCAGCAGCCCCGGGTCAGGGGGAAAGTCCTACGAGCAGTACTTC. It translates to CASSSPGSGGKSYEQYF.

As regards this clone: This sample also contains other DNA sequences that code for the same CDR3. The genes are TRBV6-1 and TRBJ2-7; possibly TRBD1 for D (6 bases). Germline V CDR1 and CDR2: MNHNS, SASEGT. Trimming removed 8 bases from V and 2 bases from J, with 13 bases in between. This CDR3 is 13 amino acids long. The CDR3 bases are TGTGCCAGCCGCAGGGGCTCCCCCTACGAGCAGTACTTC. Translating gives CASRRGSPYEQYF.

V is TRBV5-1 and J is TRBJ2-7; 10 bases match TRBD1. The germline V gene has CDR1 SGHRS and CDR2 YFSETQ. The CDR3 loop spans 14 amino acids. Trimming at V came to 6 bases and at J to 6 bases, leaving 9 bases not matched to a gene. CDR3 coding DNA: TGCGCCAGCAAGACCGGGACAGGGGCCGGCGAGCAGTACTTC. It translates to CASKTGTGAGEQYF.

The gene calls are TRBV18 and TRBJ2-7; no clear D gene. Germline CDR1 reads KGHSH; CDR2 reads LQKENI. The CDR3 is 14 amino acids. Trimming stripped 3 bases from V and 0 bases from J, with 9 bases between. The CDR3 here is CASSPDRSSYEQYF. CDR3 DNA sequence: TGTGCCAGCTCACCGGACCGGAGCTCCTACGAGCAGTACTTC.